The 21 T cell receptor beta chains below all came from one sample that was sequenced in a study of T cell changes during pregnancy in multiple sclerosis. Data came from immunoSEQ multiplex PCR; TCRdb stores just in-frame clones and leaves some out. The table shows 75,000 to 100,000 clones, with 90% occurring only once. This material consisted of peripheral blood, taken in the second trimester of pregnancy. These receptors all stem from a female donor in good health, enrolled as a control in a pregnancy study.

The DNA for the CDR3 is TGTGCCAGCAGATATTTGCTGGGGACAGGCTATGGCTACACCTTC. Protein product: CASRYLLGTGYGYTF. The chain has TRBV27 and TRBJ1-2; 8 bases map to TRBD1. Germline assignment: CDR1 MNHEY and CDR2 SMNVEV (reference sequence). This CDR3 contains 15 residues. V was pared by 6 bases and J by 4 bases, with 10 bases of the junction left unmatched.

V usage is TRBV27 and J usage is TRBJ1-1; D is perhaps TRBD1 (6 bases). The V end was cut by 6 bases, the J end by 3 bases, with 11 bases between. The CDR3 consists of 13 residues. Germline-derived CDR1 and CDR2 are MNHEY and SMNVEV (reference sequence). CDR3 DNA sequence: TGTGCCAGCAGCTCGGGGACACACACTGAAGCTTTCTTT. It codes for CASSSGTHTEAFF.

The chain employs TRBV29-1 and TRBJ1-5, with 11 bases identical to TRBD1. Germline V gene lookup returns CDR1 SQVTM and CDR2 ANQGSEA. The CDR3 has 16 residues. The V gene end was trimmed by 2 bases and the J gene end by 4 bases; junction bases not matched to a gene: 7. The CDR3 spells CSVERDRGGLNQPQHF. CDR3 sequence (DNA): TGCAGCGTTGAAAGGGACAGGGGGGGCCTGAATCAGCCCCAGCATTTT.

The chain joins TRBV7-9 to TRBJ2-3; 7 bases align to TRBD2. CDR3 size: 16 residues. V dropped 1 base and J dropped 2; count of bases not matched to a gene: 6. The V gene's germline CDR1 is SEHNR and CDR2 FQNEAQ (reference sequence). The CDR3 DNA reads as TGTGCCAGCAGCTTAGGGGAGGGTCGGAACACAGATACGCAGTATTTT. The encoded protein is CASSLGEGRNTDTQYF.

J is TRBJ1-2 and V is TRBV2; no definite D call. The CDR3 is 15 residues long. Trimming cost V 4 bases and J 7 bases, with 19 bases left between them. Germline CDR1 reads SNHLY; CDR2 reads FYNNEI. The CDR3 here is CASSATPNAVSGYTF. The CDR3 bases are TGTGCCAGCAGTGCCACACCCAATGCAGTCTCTGGCTACACCTTC. The variable domain in full, completed from reference TRBV2 and TRBJ1-2, reads EPEVTQTPSHQVTQMGQEVILRCVPISNHLYFYWYRQILGQKVEFLVSFYNNEISEKSEIFDDQFSVERPDGSNFTLKIRSTKLEDSAMYFCASSATPNAVSGYTFGSGTRLTVV.

CDR3 sequence reads: CASSPRLDEQFF. The CDR3 DNA reads as TGTGCCAGCAGCCCCAGACTGGATGAGCAGTTCTTC. V is TRBV28 and J is TRBJ2-1; D is unclear. Deletions cut 6 bases from V and 8 bases from J, with 11 bases between. In germline, CDR1 is MDHEN, CDR2 SYDVKM. The CDR3 is 12 residues long. Using reference TRBV28 and TRBJ2-1 for the parts outside the CDR3, the full variable domain is DVKVTQSSRYLVKRTGEKVFLECVQDMDHENMFWYRQDPGLGLRLIYFSYDVKMKEKGDIPEGYSVSREKKERFSLILESASTNQTSMYLCASSPRLDEQFFGPGTRLTVL.

This sequence joins TRBV6-6 and TRBJ1-5; 10 nucleotides match TRBD1. Trimming at V came to 4 bases and at J to 4 bases, leaving 7 bases not matched to a gene. Germline V gives CDR1 MNHNY, CDR2 SVGAGI (reference sequence). The CDR3 consists of 16 residues. CDR3: CASSSNRDRGNQPQHF. For the CDR3, the DNA is TGTGCCAGCAGTTCTAACCGGGACAGGGGAAATCAGCCCCAGCATTTT.

The V gene is TRBV7-2, the J gene TRBJ2-7; tentatively, D is TRBD1 (6 bases). Looked up from germline, CDR1 is SGHTA and CDR2 is FQGNSA. This CDR3 region has 13 residues. Deletions cut 5 bases from V and 2 bases from J, with 10 bases between. CDR3 in amino acids: CASSRHRAYEQYF. The CDR3 DNA reads as TGTGCCAGCAGCCGCCACAGGGCCTACGAGCAGTACTTC.

The V call is TRBV4-2, the J call TRBJ2-7; D might be TRBD2 (6 bases). The CDR3 is made up of 14 amino acids. The V end lost 5 bases, the J end lost 2 bases, and 13 bases lay between the germline ends. Germline V gene lookup returns CDR1 LGHNA and CDR2 YNFKEQ. The CDR3 DNA follows: TGTGCCAGCAGCGGGCGGGGAGTTACCTACGAGCAGTACTTC. Encoded protein: CASSGRGVTYEQYF.

The V and J genes are TRBV6-5 and TRBJ2-5, with D uncertain. In germline, CDR1 is MNHEY, CDR2 SVGAGI. There are 13 residues in the CDR3. Trimming cost V 2 bases and J 4 bases, with 8 bases left between them. DNA for the CDR3: TGTGCCAGCAGTTACGCTAGGCGAGAGACCCAGTACTTC. Translation: CASSYARRETQYF.

The rearrangement links TRBV6-4 to TRBJ2-4, with D tentatively TRBD2 (6 bases). The germline V and J ends were trimmed by 0 bases and 14 bases, with 14 bases remaining between them. CDR1 and CDR2 (germline): MRHNA, SNTAGT. CDR3 length: 13 residues. The CDR3 reads CASSDSSAGGKYF. CDR3 DNA: TGTGCCAGCAGTGACTCGAGTGCCGGGGGAAAGTACTTC.

The chain links TRBV19 to TRBJ2-1, with D tentatively TRBD2 (6 bases). The V gene lost 5 bases and the J gene lost 3 bases, with 11 bases spanning the gap. The CDR3 has 14 residues. Germline CDR1 and CDR2: LNHDA and SQIVND (reference sequence). The CDR3 coding sequence is TGTGCCAGTAGTGGAGGGAGCGTCTACAATGAGCAGTTCTTC. Residues: CASSGGSVYNEQFF.

The CDR3 DNA follows: TGCGCCAGCAGAGTGGGCCAAAGGTATAATGAGCAGTTCTTC. It codes for CASRVGQRYNEQFF. The chain couples TRBV5-1 to TRBJ2-1; D unclear. The CDR3 contains 14 residues. CDR1 is SGHRS, CDR2 YFSETQ, per germline. Trimming took off 5 bases at V and 7 bases at J, with 16 bases between the two ends.

The chain recombines TRBV4-1 with TRBJ2-3; D is uncertain. Germline CDR1 and CDR2: MGHRA and YSYEKL. The CDR3 is 15 residues long. Deletions cut 0 bases from V and 3 bases from J, with 10 bases between. CDR3 bases: TGCGCCAGCAGCCAAGAAAGGTCTAGAACAGATACGCAGTATTTT. Translation gives CASSQERSRTDTQYF.

The rearrangement links TRBV7-2 to TRBJ1-6, with no clear D. Per germline, CDR1 SGHTA and CDR2 FQGNSA. Between the trimmed V and J ends, which lost 1 base and 7 bases, there was a span of 11 bases. The CDR3 has 15 residues. Written as DNA, the CDR3 is TGTGCCAGCAGCTTAGGCCCGATCAGAAATTCACCCCTCCACTTT. Translating gives CASSLGPIRNSPLHF.

The chain employs TRBV6-6 and TRBJ2-1, with 7 bases fitting TRBD2. Germline trimming cut 2 bases from V and 5 bases from J; bases unmatched to any gene: 9. Germline V gives CDR1 MNHNY, CDR2 SVGAGI (reference sequence). The CDR3 totals 16 residues. In DNA form, the CDR3 reads TGTGCCAGCAGTTACCATCGGCTAGCGGAAAACAATGAGCAGTTCTTC. Residues: CASSYHRLAENNEQFF.

V and J are TRBV7-6 and TRBJ2-1, with D possibly being TRBD1 (5 bases). Germline CDR1 SGHVS, CDR2 FNYEAQ. This CDR3 spans 14 amino acids. V lost 2 bases and J 10 bases, leaving 15 bases between the germline ends. The CDR3 region has the DNA TGTGCCAGCAGCTTACTTTCGGTCTCAGGGGAGCAGTTCTTC. This encodes CASSLLSVSGEQFF.

The chain employs TRBV18 and TRBJ1-2; a possible D gene is TRBD1 (6 bases). The CDR3 has 14 amino acids. Trimming shortened V by 3 bases and J by 8 bases, and 16 bases separated the two germline ends. Germline CDR1 reads KGHSH; CDR2 reads LQKENI. This CDR3 reads CASSPPGDTGGYTF. CDR3 DNA: TGTGCCAGCTCACCCCCCGGGGACACGGGAGGCTACACCTTC. Drawing the rest from reference TRBV18 and TRBJ1-2, the complete variable domain is NAGVMQNPRHLVRRRGQEARLRCSPMKGHSHVYWYRQLPEEGLKFMVYLQKENIIDESGMPKERFSAEFPKEGPSILRIQQVVRGDSAAYFCASSPPGDTGGYTFGSGTRLTVV.

The J gene is TRBJ2-7, the V gene TRBV6-1; 7 bases line up with TRBD1. Germline V lookup: CDR1 MNHNS, CDR2 SASEGT. There are 14 residues in the CDR3. Unmatched junction bases numbered 3, after V lost 2 bases and J lost 2 bases. The DNA of the CDR3 is TGTGCCAGCAGTGAAACAGGGGACACCTACGAGCAGTACTTC. Translation gives CASSETGDTYEQYF.

V gene TRBV19 combines with J gene TRBJ2-7; a possible D gene is TRBD1 (6 bases). Deletions cut 7 bases from V and 6 bases from J, with 10 bases between. Germline V gene sequence: CDR1 LNHDA, CDR2 SQIVND (reference sequence). This CDR3 comprises 11 residues. CDR3 region: CASTQGVEQYF. DNA of the CDR3: TGTGCCAGTACACAGGGAGTCGAGCAGTACTTC.

This clone was seen once. V is TRBV7-2 and J is TRBJ1-5; perhaps TRBD1 as D (5 bases). CDR1 and CDR2 (germline): SGHTA, FQGNSA. CDR3 length: 16 residues. Trimming shortened V by 5 bases and J by 5 bases, and 19 bases separated the two germline ends. CDR3 sequence (DNA): TGTGCCAGCAGCCCGGGCGACAGACCTTGGGATCAGCCCCAGCATTTT. Translating it yields CASSPGDRPWDQPQHF.